This T cell receptor beta chain was identified in a study of identical twins. Regarding the study as a whole: Conclusions rested on cross-sectional statistics rather than following the same donors. Out-of-frame alpha sequences common to twins exhibited a surplus of low generation probability.

Each CDR3 protein gets one entry after TCRdb re-called the 5' RACE reads with MiXCR. This sample has around 480,000 distinct CDR3 sequences; more than 13% occur once, and the top ten carry approximately 1%. With respect to this clonotype: No antigen is known for it.

The same data also went into a second study, on yellow fever vaccine responses in identical twins.

The clonotype was recovered from a woman aged 18-29 years in good health. Sequenced material: CD4+ T cells sorted from blood.

This chain's CDR3 is CASSVVSTVPSYEQYF. CDR3 coding DNA: TGTGCCAGCAGCGTAGTCTCGACAGTTCCCTCCTACGAGCAGTACTTC. This sequence joins TRBV9 and TRBJ2-7; a possible D gene is TRBD1 (5 bases). Germline assignment: CDR1 SGDLS and CDR2 YYNGEE. V lost 0 bases and J 0 bases, leaving 13 bases between the germline ends. The CDR3 is 16 residues long. Complete variable domain (other parts from reference TRBV9 and TRBJ2-7): DSGVTQTPKHLITATGQRVTLRCSPRSGDLSVYWYQQSLDQGLQFLIQYYNGEERAKGNILERFSAQQFPDLHSELNLSSLELGDSALYFCASSVVSTVPSYEQYFGPGTRLTVT.